A single sample is the source of the 17 T cell receptor beta chains below, sequenced in a study of HIV-infected children after antiretroviral therapy interruption. Unique molecular identifiers were included in an RNA-based 3' RACE TCR library. TCRdb ran MiXCR on the 3' RACE reads and lists one entry per CDR3 protein. The repertoire has about 50,000 distinct CDR3 sequences, 4.3% of them found once; the top ten carry approximately 0.67%. The treatment was: PENTA 11 planned treatment interruption arm or continuous ART arm. The input for sequencing was CD45RA+ CD4+ T cells from PBMCs, pooled from several time points, taken from a donor given antiretroviral therapy, either interrupted or continuous. This sample's subset: naive CD4+ CD45RA+ CD45RO- T cells. The receptor set was obtained from a pool of human donors with HIV.

J is TRBJ1-6 and V is TRBV29-1, with D unresolved. Trimming stripped 4 bases from V and 7 bases from J, with 5 bases between. CDR3 length: 11 amino acids. The germline CDR1 and CDR2 sequences are SQVTM and ANQGSEA. The CDR3 region has the DNA TGCAGCGTTGTGGCGAATTCACCCCTCCACTTT. Translating it yields CSVVANSPLHF.

This clonotype was counted at least ten times. V usage is TRBV6-1 and J usage is TRBJ1-1; no clear D. This CDR3 has 15 residues. V was trimmed by 1 base and J by 0 bases, leaving 9 bases between them. In germline, CDR1 is MNHNS, CDR2 SASEGT. The CDR3 DNA follows: TGTGCCAGCAGTGAAGAGAGCGGTCTGAACACTGAAGCTTTCTTT. It is translated as CASSEESGLNTEAFF.

This clonotype was counted at least ten times. The chain couples TRBV3-1 to TRBJ2-7; 11 bases map to TRBD2. Germline CDR1 LGHDT, CDR2 YNNKEL (reference sequence). With V trimmed by 3 bases and J by 3 bases, 10 bases remained unmatched. The CDR3 spans 17 residues. The CDR3 sequence is CASSHLGLAGHLYEQYF. The DNA of the CDR3 is TGTGCCAGCAGCCACCTCGGACTAGCGGGCCACCTCTACGAGCAGTACTTC.

This clonotype was recorded at least ten times. The V gene is TRBV20-1, the J gene TRBJ2-3; possibly TRBD2 for D (6 bases). The V gene lost 8 bases and the J gene lost 2 bases, with 14 bases spanning the gap. The germline gives CDR1 DFQATT, CDR2 SNEGSKA (reference sequence). The CDR3 sequence is 13 residues long. This chain's CDR3 is CSTVADLTDTQYF. CDR3 nucleotides: TGCAGTACTGTAGCGGATCTCACAGATACGCAGTATTTT.

This clonotype was recorded many times. V gene TRBV5-5 combines with J gene TRBJ2-3, with D possibly being TRBD1 (5 bases). V was clipped by 4 bases and J by 1 base, with 10 bases between them. This CDR3 has 14 residues. Germline V CDR1 and CDR2: SGHKS, YYEKEE (reference sequence). DNA for the CDR3: TGTGCCAGCAGCCGCCTAGGGGGCACAGATACGCAGTATTTT. This translates into CASSRLGGTDTQYF.

V is TRBV15 and J is TRBJ1-1; a weak D match, TRBD1 (6 bases). From germline, CDR1 is LNHNV and CDR2 YYDKDF (reference sequence). V lost 4 bases and J 0 bases, leaving 9 bases between the germline ends. This CDR3 is built from 14 residues. Here the CDR3 reads CATSIDRLNTEAFF. CDR3 bases: TGTGCCACCAGCATCGACAGGTTGAACACTGAAGCTTTCTTT.

This clonotype was recorded many times. V usage is TRBV7-2 and J usage is TRBJ2-7, with TRBD2 as a possible D gene (6 bases). Germline assignment: CDR1 SGHTA and CDR2 FQGNSA. V lost 5 bases to trimming and J lost 0 bases, with 11 bases between them. This CDR3 spans 14 amino acids. The CDR3 is CASSPRGSSYEQYF. In DNA form, the CDR3 reads TGTGCCAGCAGCCCCCGGGGGAGCTCCTACGAGCAGTACTTC.

There are many counts of this clonotype. The chain carries TRBV7-9 and TRBJ1-1, with D possibly being TRBD1 (5 bases). The CDR3 has 12 residues. V lost 5 bases, J lost 6 bases, and 10 bases lay in between. Germline assignment: CDR1 SEHNR and CDR2 FQNEAQ (reference sequence). In nucleotides, the CDR3 is TGTGCCAGCAGCCCCCGGGGGGCTGAAGCTTTCTTT. As protein: CASSPRGAEAFF.

This clonotype was found many times. This chain joins TRBV3-1 and TRBJ1-1; D not certain. Germline V lookup: CDR1 LGHDT, CDR2 YNNKEL (reference sequence). The CDR3 has 13 residues. Trimming removed 2 bases from V and 0 bases from J, with 4 bases in between. The CDR3 DNA sequence: TGTGCCAGCAGCCAACGAGTGAACACTGAAGCTTTCTTT. Protein product: CASSQRVNTEAFF.

This clonotype was seen only a few times. The chain links TRBV12-3 or TRBV12-4 to TRBJ2-5, with a possible D match to TRBD2 (6 bases). V was cut by 7 bases and J by 7 bases, with 19 bases left in between. The CDR3 is 14 amino acids. The CDR3 protein is CASTSPGEAGTQYF. The CDR3 nucleotides are TGTGCCAGCACCTCGCCGGGGGAAGCTGGGACCCAGTACTTC.

This clonotype was seen many times. The rearrangement uses TRBV6-1 and TRBJ1-1, with D tentatively TRBD1 (5 bases). V lost 5 bases and J lost 4, with 17 bases in between. The germline gives CDR1 MNHNS, CDR2 SASEGT. The length of the CDR3 is 15 residues. CDR3 DNA: TGTGCCAGCAGTAGGGCGCAGGGTTACGGCACTGAAGCTTTCTTT. This codes for CASSRAQGYGTEAFF.

This clonotype appeared many times. The CDR3 DNA sequence: TGTGCCAGCAGCCTCGACCAGGGCACTGAAGCTTTCTTT. This translates into CASSLDQGTEAFF. V usage is TRBV12-3 or TRBV12-4 and J usage is TRBJ1-1; D possibly corresponds to TRBD1 (5 bases). With 6 bases removed from V and 4 bases from J, the gap between germline ends came to 12 bases. The length of the CDR3 is 13 residues.

In this sample, this clonotype turned up many times. This chain uses TRBV11-2 with TRBJ1-1, with 8 bases fitting TRBD1. Germline CDR1 SGHAT, CDR2 FQNNGV. V trimming: 5 bases; J trimming: 1 base; junction bases outside the gene matches: 12. This CDR3 contains 17 residues. Here the CDR3 DNA reads TGTGCCAGCAGCCCCGGGGACAGGTTTACCCCGAACACTGAAGCTTTCTTT. Its protein is CASSPGDRFTPNTEAFF. Full variable domain (rest looked up from reference TRBV11-2 and TRBJ1-1): EAGVAQSPRYKIIEKRQSVAFWCNPISGHATLYWYQQILGQGPKLLIQFQNNGVVDDSQLPKDRFSAERLKGVDSTLKIQPAKLEDSAVYLCASSPGDRFTPNTEAFFGQGTRLTVV.

There are many counts of this clonotype. The rearrangement uses TRBV5-1 and TRBJ2-5, with TRBD1 matching 7 bases. CDR3 length: 14 residues. CDR1 and CDR2 (germline): SGHRS, YFSETQ. V shed 2 bases, J shed 7 bases, and the junction held 8 bases outside the gene matches. The DNA for the CDR3 is TGCGCCAGCAGCTTACAAACAGGGGAAGGGACCCAGTACTTC. Protein sequence: CASSLQTGEGTQYF.

This clonotype was counted between two and nine times. The chain links TRBV5-1 to TRBJ2-1; D might be TRBD2 (6 bases). CDR1 and CDR2 from the germline V gene are SGHRS and YFSETQ. This CDR3 is 15 amino acids long. V was shortened by 1 base and J by 6 bases, with 14 bases between the two germline ends. The CDR3 bases are TGCGCCAGCAGCTTGTCGGGACTCGAAGCCAATGAGCAGTTCTTC. This codes for CASSLSGLEANEQFF.

Relative to its sample, this clonotype is medium-sized. This chain links TRBV6-1 with TRBJ1-5; D is possibly TRBD1 (6 bases). Deletions cut 6 bases from V and 3 bases from J, with 15 bases between. Germline V gene sequence: CDR1 MNHNS, CDR2 SASEGT. This CDR3 spans 15 amino acids. This chain's CDR3 is CASSPRGQPNQPQHF. Written as DNA, the CDR3 is TGTGCCAGCAGCCCCAGAGGACAGCCCAATCAGCCCCAGCATTTT.

This clonotype was seen a few times. V is TRBV4-1 and J is TRBJ2-4; D possibly corresponds to TRBD2 (5 bases). CDR3 length equals 14 residues. CDR1 is MGHRA and CDR2 is YSYEKL in the germline V gene. The V end lost 6 bases, the J end lost 15 bases, and 24 bases lay between the germline ends. The CDR3 region has the DNA TGCGCCAGCAGTTCAATCGGAGGTGAACCCTCCGGGTACTTC. Its translation: CASSSIGGEPSGYF.